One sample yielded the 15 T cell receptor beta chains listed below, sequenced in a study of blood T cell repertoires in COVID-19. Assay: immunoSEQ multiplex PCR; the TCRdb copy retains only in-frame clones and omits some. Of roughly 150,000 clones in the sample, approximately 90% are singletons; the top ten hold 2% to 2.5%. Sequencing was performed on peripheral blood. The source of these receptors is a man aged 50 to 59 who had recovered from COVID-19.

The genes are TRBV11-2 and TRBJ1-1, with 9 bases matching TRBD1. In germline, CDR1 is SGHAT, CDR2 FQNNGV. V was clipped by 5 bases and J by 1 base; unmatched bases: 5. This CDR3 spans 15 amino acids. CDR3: CASSPPTGGNTEAFF. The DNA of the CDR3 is TGTGCCAGCAGCCCTCCGACAGGGGGGAACACTGAAGCTTTCTTT. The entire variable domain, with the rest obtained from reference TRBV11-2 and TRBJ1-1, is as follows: EAGVAQSPRYKIIEKRQSVAFWCNPISGHATLYWYQQILGQGPKLLIQFQNNGVVDDSQLPKDRFSAERLKGVDSTLKIQPAKLEDSAVYLCASSPPTGGNTEAFFGQGTRLTVV.

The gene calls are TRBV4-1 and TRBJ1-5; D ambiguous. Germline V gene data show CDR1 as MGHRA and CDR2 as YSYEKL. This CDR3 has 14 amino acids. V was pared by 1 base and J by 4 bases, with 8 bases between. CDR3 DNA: TGCGCCAGCAGCCAAGTAAGAGGGAATCAGCCCCAGCATTTT. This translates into CASSQVRGNQPQHF.

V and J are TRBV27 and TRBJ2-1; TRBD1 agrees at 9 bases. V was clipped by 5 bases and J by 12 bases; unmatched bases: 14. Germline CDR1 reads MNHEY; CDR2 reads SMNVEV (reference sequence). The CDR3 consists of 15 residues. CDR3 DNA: TGTGCCAGCAGTCTACAGGGGGCTTTTTTCATCGGGCAGTTCTTC. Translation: CASSLQGAFFIGQFF.

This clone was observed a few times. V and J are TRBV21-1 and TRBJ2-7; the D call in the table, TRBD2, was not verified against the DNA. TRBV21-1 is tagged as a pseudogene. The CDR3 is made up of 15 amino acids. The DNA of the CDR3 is TGTGCCAGCAGCAAAGCTCCGGGGGTGGTCGGCGAGCAGTACTTC. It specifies CASSKAPGVVGEQYF.

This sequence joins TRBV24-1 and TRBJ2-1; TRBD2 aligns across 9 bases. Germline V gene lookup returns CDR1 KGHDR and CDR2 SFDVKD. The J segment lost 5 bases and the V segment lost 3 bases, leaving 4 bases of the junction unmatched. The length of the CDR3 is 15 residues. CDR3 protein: CATSDSGRTDNEQFF. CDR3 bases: TGTGCCACCAGTGATAGCGGGAGGACGGACAATGAGCAGTTCTTC.

The DNA for the CDR3 is TGTGCCAGCATTTCTTCCGACAGGGTGGATACGCAGTATTTT. Its protein is CASISSDRVDTQYF. This chain connects TRBV2 to TRBJ2-3; 7 positions match TRBD1. Looked up from germline, CDR1 is SNHLY and CDR2 is FYNNEI. This CDR3 is 14 amino acids long. J gave up 6 bases and V 7 bases, and 10 bases lay outside the gene matches.

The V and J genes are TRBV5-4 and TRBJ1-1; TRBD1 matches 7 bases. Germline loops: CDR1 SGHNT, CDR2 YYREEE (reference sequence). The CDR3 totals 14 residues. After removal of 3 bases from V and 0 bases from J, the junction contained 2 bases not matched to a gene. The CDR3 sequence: CASSWDSMNTEAFF. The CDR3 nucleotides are TGTGCCAGCAGCTGGGACAGTATGAACACTGAAGCTTTCTTT.

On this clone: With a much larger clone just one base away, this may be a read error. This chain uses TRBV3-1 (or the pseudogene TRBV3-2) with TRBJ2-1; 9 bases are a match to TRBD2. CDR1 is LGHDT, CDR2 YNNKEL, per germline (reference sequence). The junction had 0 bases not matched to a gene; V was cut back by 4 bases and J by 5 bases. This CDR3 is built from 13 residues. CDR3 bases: TGTGCCAGCAGCCTAGCGGGGGACAATGAGCAGTTCTTC. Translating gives CASSLAGDNEQFF.

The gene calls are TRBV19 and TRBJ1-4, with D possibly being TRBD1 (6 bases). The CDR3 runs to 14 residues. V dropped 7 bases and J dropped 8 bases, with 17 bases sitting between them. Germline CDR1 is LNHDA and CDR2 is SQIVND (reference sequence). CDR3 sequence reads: CASKVGWTDEKLFF. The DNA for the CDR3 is TGTGCCAGTAAGGTGGGGTGGACAGACGAAAAACTGTTTTTT.

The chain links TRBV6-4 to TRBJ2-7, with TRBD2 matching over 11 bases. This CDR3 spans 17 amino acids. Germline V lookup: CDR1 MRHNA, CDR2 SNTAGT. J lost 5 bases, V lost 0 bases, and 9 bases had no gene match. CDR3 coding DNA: TGTGCCAGCAGTGACTCATTAGCGGGAGGGCCAAATAACGAGCAGTACTTC. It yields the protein CASSDSLAGGPNNEQYF.

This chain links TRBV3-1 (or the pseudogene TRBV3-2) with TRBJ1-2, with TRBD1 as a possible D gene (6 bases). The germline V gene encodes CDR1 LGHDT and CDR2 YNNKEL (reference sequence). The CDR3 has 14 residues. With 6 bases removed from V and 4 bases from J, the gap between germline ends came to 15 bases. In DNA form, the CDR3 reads TGTGCCAGCAGAAGGGGGGGGACTGGCTATGGCTACACCTTC. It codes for CASRRGGTGYGYTF.

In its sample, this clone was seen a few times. CDR3 residues: CASSPGHRSYQPQHF. The DNA of the CDR3 is TGTGCCAGCAGCCCGGGCCACAGGAGTTATCAGCCCCAGCATTTT. J is TRBJ1-5 and V is TRBV28; D possibly corresponds to TRBD1 (5 bases). Deletions cut 6 bases from V and 5 bases from J, with 17 bases between. The CDR3 has 15 amino acids. Germline values: CDR1 MDHEN, CDR2 SYDVKM.

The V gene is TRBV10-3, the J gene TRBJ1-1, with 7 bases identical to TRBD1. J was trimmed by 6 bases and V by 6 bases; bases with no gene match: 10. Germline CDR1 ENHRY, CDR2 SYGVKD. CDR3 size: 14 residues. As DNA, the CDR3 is TGTGCCATCAGGGACAGGACAGAGCTATCTGAAGCTTTCTTT. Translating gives CAIRDRTELSEAFF.

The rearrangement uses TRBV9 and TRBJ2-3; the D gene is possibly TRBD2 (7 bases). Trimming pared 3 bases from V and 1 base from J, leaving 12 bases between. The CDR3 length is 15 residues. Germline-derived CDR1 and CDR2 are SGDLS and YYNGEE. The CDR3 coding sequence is TGTGCCAGCAGCGCCGGGGGGCCTCGCACAGATACGCAGTATTTT. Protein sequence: CASSAGGPRTDTQYF.

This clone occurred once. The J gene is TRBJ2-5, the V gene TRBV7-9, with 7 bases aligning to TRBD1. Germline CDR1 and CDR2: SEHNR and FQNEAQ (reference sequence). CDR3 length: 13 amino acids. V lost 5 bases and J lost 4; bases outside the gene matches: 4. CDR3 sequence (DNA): TGTGCCAGCAGCCGCAACAGGGGAGAGACCCAGTACTTC. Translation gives CASSRNRGETQYF.